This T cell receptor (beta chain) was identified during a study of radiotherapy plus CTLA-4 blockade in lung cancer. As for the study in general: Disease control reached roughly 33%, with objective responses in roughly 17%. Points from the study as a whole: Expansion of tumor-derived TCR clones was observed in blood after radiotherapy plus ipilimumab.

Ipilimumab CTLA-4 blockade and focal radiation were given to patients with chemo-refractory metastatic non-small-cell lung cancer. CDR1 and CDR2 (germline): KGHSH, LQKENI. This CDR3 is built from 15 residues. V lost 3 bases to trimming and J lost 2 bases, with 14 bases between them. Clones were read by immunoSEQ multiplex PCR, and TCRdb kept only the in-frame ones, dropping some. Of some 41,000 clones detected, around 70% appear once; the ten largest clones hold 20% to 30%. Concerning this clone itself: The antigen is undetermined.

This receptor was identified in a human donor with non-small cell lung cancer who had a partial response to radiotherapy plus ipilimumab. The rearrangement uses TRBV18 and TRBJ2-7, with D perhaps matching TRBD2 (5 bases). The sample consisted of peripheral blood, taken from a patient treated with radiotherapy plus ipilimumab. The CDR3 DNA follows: TGTGCCAGCTCACCTGCGGGCCCCTCCACCTACGAGCAGTACTTC. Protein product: CASSPAGPSTYEQYF. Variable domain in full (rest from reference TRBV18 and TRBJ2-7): NAGVMQNPRHLVRRRGQEARLRCSPMKGHSHVYWYRQLPEEGLKFMVYLQKENIIDESGMPKERFSAEFPKEGPSILRIQQVVRGDSAAYFCASSPAGPSTYEQYFGPGTRLTVT.